Presented here are 32 T cell receptor beta chains from one specimen sequenced in a study of blood T cell repertoires in COVID-19. Sequencing used immunoSEQ multiplex PCR; TCRdb keeps in-frame clones, though not all of them. The sample has around 500,000 clones, approximately 85% seen once. The sequencing sample was made of peripheral blood. The receptor source for this set is a human donor in a cohort sampled during active COVID-19.

The chain joins TRBV27 to TRBJ2-1; 11 bases match TRBD1. V lost 9 bases and J lost 7; bases outside the gene matches: 8. CDR3 length equals 14 residues. Per germline, CDR1 MNHEY and CDR2 SMNVEV (reference sequence). The CDR3 spells CASRGQGAWNEQFF. The CDR3 region has the DNA TGTGCCAGTAGAGGACAGGGGGCTTGGAATGAGCAGTTCTTC.

CDR3 in amino acids: CASSLLGTSGRKGSLSEQFF. The CDR3 nucleotides read TGTGCCAGCAGCTTACTGGGGACTAGCGGGAGAAAGGGGAGTTTGAGTGAGCAGTTCTTC. The V and J genes are TRBV7-6 and TRBJ2-1; TRBD2 agrees at 14 bases. V trimming: 2 bases; J trimming: 9 bases; junction bases outside the gene matches: 18. CDR1 and CDR2 from the germline V gene are SGHVS and FNYEAQ. The CDR3 spans 20 residues.

The genes are TRBV6-6 and TRBJ2-2, with 12 bases that match TRBD1. The CDR3 length is 15 residues. Unmatched junction bases numbered 5, after V lost 6 bases and J lost 6 bases. Looked up from germline, CDR1 is MNHNY and CDR2 is SVGAGI (reference sequence). The CDR3 here is CASRPGQGAPGELFF. The CDR3, as DNA: TGTGCCAGCAGACCGGGACAGGGGGCTCCCGGGGAGCTGTTTTTT.

The chain recombines TRBV7-2 with TRBJ2-1; a possible D gene is TRBD1 (6 bases). Trimming took off 1 base at V and 2 bases at J, with 9 bases between the two ends. The CDR3 totals 15 residues. The germline V gene encodes CDR1 SGHTA and CDR2 FQGNSA. The CDR3 DNA reads TGTGCCAGCAGCTTAGGGACAGCCACCTACAATGAGCAGTTCTTC. Amino acid sequence: CASSLGTATYNEQFF.

This clone appeared a single time. CDR3 in amino acids: CASSQGASGSTDTQYF. CDR3 sequence (DNA): TGTGCCAGCTCCCAGGGGGCCAGCGGAAGCACAGATACGCAGTATTTT. The chain combines TRBV18 with TRBJ2-3; 8 bases agree with TRBD1. After removal of 6 bases from V and 0 bases from J, the junction contained 8 bases not matched to a gene. The CDR3 length is 16 residues. Germline lookup yields CDR1 KGHSH and CDR2 LQKENI. Full variable domain (missing parts from reference TRBV18 and TRBJ2-3): NAGVMQNPRHLVRRRGQEARLRCSPMKGHSHVYWYRQLPEEGLKFMVYLQKENIIDESGMPKERFSAEFPKEGPSILRIQQVVRGDSAAYFCASSQGASGSTDTQYFGPGTRLTVL.

The V call is TRBV30, the J call TRBJ1-2; tentative D call: TRBD1 (5 bases). From germline, CDR1 is GTSNPN and CDR2 SVGIG (reference sequence). The CDR3 loop spans 15 amino acids. Deletions cut 0 bases from V and 4 bases from J, with 15 bases between. The CDR3 nucleotides read TGTGCCTGGAGTGTACGTGGGGACTCCGCCTATGGCTACACCTTC. Amino acid sequence: CAWSVRGDSAYGYTF.

The rearrangement uses TRBV28 and TRBJ1-3, with 11 bases lining up with TRBD1. Germline CDR1 and CDR2: MDHEN and SYDVKM. The CDR3 consists of 18 residues. The junction had 10 bases not matched to a gene; V was cut back by 4 bases and J by 2 bases. This CDR3 reads CASSWTGTGGNAGNTIYF. The CDR3 DNA is TGTGCCAGCAGTTGGACCGGGACAGGGGGAAACGCTGGAAACACCATATATTTT.

The chain carries TRBV5-1 and TRBJ2-5, with TRBD2 matching 7 bases. The junction had 10 bases not matched to a gene; V was cut back by 7 bases and J by 1 base. Germline assignment: CDR1 SGHRS and CDR2 YFSETQ. This CDR3 region has 15 residues. The CDR3 sequence is CASSPSGKSQETQYF. CDR3 DNA sequence: TGCGCCAGCTCCCCAAGCGGGAAAAGCCAAGAGACCCAGTACTTC.

The chain has TRBV7-2 and TRBJ1-2, with a possible D match to TRBD1 (6 bases). The V gene's germline CDR1 is SGHTA and CDR2 FQGNSA. Trimming pared 5 bases from V and 4 bases from J, leaving 23 bases between. This CDR3 is built from 17 residues. The CDR3 DNA sequence: TGTGCCAGCAGCGGAACGCTTAGACAGGCGACAGGCTATGGCTACACCTTC. This gives the protein CASSGTLRQATGYGYTF.

The chain uses TRBV6-5 and TRBJ1-1, with 7 bases matching TRBD1. V shed 4 bases, J shed 6 bases, and the junction held 5 bases outside the gene matches. Germline V gene lookup returns CDR1 MNHEY and CDR2 SVGAGI. CDR3 size: 13 residues. The CDR3 DNA sequence: TGTGCCAGCAGTTCTACAGGGGACCCTGAAGCTTTCTTT. This codes for CASSSTGDPEAFF.

The CDR3 loop is CASSAYGTSGAYEQYF. CDR3 coding DNA: TGTGCCAGCAGTGCCTACGGGACTAGCGGAGCCTACGAGCAGTACTTC. The J gene is TRBJ2-7, the V gene TRBV6-1; 11 positions match TRBD2. Germline V gene sequence: CDR1 MNHNS, CDR2 SASEGT. The CDR3 sequence is 16 residues long. V shed 4 bases and J 2 bases; nucleotides not matched to a gene: 7.

This sequence joins TRBV11-2 and TRBJ1-2, with TRBD1 as a possible D gene (5 bases). Germline CDR1 reads SGHAT; CDR2 reads FQNNGV. CDR3 length equals 14 residues. V dropped 3 bases and J dropped 8 bases, with 16 bases sitting between them. DNA for the CDR3: TGTGCCAGCAGCTTCGAGGGAGGGGCGCGGGGCTACACCTTC. It specifies CASSFEGGARGYTF.

The rearrangement joins TRBV11-3 to TRBJ2-1; 9 nucleotides align to TRBD2. The CDR3 is made up of 15 amino acids. J was trimmed by 7 bases and V by 4 bases; bases with no gene match: 8. CDR1 and CDR2 (germline): SGHNT, YENEEA. CDR3 amino acids: CASSSLAGVGNEQFF. CDR3 in DNA: TGTGCCAGCAGCTCTTTAGCGGGAGTTGGGAATGAGCAGTTCTTC.

V and J are TRBV28 and TRBJ1-3; 7 bases are a match to TRBD1. V gave up 6 bases and J gave up 3 bases; unmatched junction bases: 8. This CDR3 has 15 residues. Germline CDR1 and CDR2: MDHEN and SYDVKM. Here the CDR3 reads CASSLDRARGNTIYF. CDR3 nucleotide sequence: TGTGCCAGCAGCCTCGACAGGGCTCGTGGAAACACCATATATTTT.

This chain links TRBV28 with TRBJ2-5; 7 bases fit TRBD2. There are 15 residues in the CDR3. CDR1 is MDHEN, CDR2 SYDVKM, per germline. Unmatched junction bases numbered 8, after V lost 6 bases and J lost 1 base. CDR3 nucleotide sequence: TGTGCCAGCAGCCCACCCGCTAGCGGCCAAGAGACCCAGTACTTC. It specifies CASSPPASGQETQYF.

V and J are TRBV19 and TRBJ2-1, with D uncertain. V lost 4 bases and J 4 bases, leaving 17 bases between the germline ends. Germline CDR1 and CDR2: LNHDA and SQIVND (reference sequence). This CDR3 is 16 amino acids long. The CDR3 protein is CASSSTAPGLYNEQFF. The CDR3 nucleotides read TGTGCCAGTAGTAGTACAGCTCCCGGTCTGTACAATGAGCAGTTCTTC.

The gene calls are TRBV7-3 and TRBJ2-5; no clear D gene. Trimming shortened V by 5 bases and J by 1 base, and 2 bases separated the two germline ends. The germline CDR1 and CDR2 sequences are SGHTA and FQGTGA. This CDR3 is 11 amino acids long. DNA for the CDR3: TGTGCCAGCAGCCGCCAAGAGACCCAGTACTTC. It translates to CASSRQETQYF.

DNA for the CDR3: TGTGCCAGCAGCCAAGATCTTCTGGCTAGCGGCGATGAGCAGTTCTTC. Its translation: CASSQDLLASGDEQFF. This chain uses TRBV3-1 (or the pseudogene TRBV3-2) with TRBJ2-1; 7 nucleotides align to TRBD2. The CDR3 consists of 16 residues. CDR1 and CDR2 from the germline V gene are LGHDT and YNNKEL (reference sequence). The junction had 10 bases not matched to a gene; V was cut back by 0 bases and J by 8 bases.

The rearrangement joins TRBV15 to TRBJ1-4; D might be TRBD1 (5 bases). CDR3 size: 16 residues. Trimming removed 0 bases at V and 8 bases at J, with 16 bases between. CDR1 and CDR2 from the germline V gene are LNHNV and YYDKDF (reference sequence). CDR3 sequence: CATSRDLIGEEEKLFF. As DNA, the CDR3 is TGTGCCACCAGCAGAGATCTGATAGGGGAGGAAGAAAAACTGTTTTTT.

The rearrangement links TRBV3-1 (or the pseudogene TRBV3-2) to TRBJ2-7; 10 bases align to TRBD1. Unmatched junction bases numbered 7, after V lost 0 bases and J lost 5 bases. Germline V gene sequence: CDR1 LGHDT, CDR2 YNNKEL (reference sequence). This CDR3 has 16 residues. CDR3 protein: CASSQDYGTGDHEQYF. The CDR3 DNA follows: TGTGCCAGCAGCCAAGATTACGGGACAGGGGACCACGAGCAGTACTTC.

This chain connects TRBV12-5 to TRBJ1-6; D is uncertain. This CDR3 has 14 residues. Germline V CDR1 and CDR2: LGHNT, FRNRAP. The V gene lost 2 bases and the J gene lost 11 bases, with 13 bases spanning the gap. CDR3 region: CASGLPGSYAPLHF. The CDR3 nucleotides are TGTGCTAGTGGTTTGCCGGGATCTTATGCACCCCTCCACTTT.

The chain employs TRBV13 and TRBJ2-4, with TRBD1 as a possible D gene (6 bases). Trimming left V 0 bases short and J 1 base short, with 10 bases between. The CDR3 is 16 residues long. CDR1 is PRHDT, CDR2 FYEKMQ, per germline (reference sequence). CDR3 DNA: TGTGCCAGCAGCTTAGGCGGGCAGGGGGCCAAAAACATTCAGTACTTC. It yields the protein CASSLGGQGAKNIQYF.

The rearrangement uses TRBV12-3 or TRBV12-4 and TRBJ1-4, with D possibly TRBD1 on 6 matching bases. The CDR3 loop spans 13 amino acids. The V end was cut by 6 bases, the J end by 8 bases, with 13 bases between. CDR3 in amino acids: CASSEKQGEKLFF. CDR3 DNA: TGTGCCAGCAGCGAAAAACAGGGAGAAAAACTGTTTTTT.

The chain joins TRBV19 to TRBJ2-3; 8 bases map to TRBD1. CDR1 LNHDA and CDR2 SQIVND come from the germline V gene (reference sequence). This CDR3 comprises 13 residues. J lost 6 bases, V lost 5 bases, and 4 bases had no gene match. The CDR3 sequence: CASSADRVDTQYF. Here the CDR3 DNA reads TGTGCCAGTAGTGCGGACAGGGTGGATACGCAGTATTTT.

The J gene is TRBJ1-5, the V gene TRBV19, with D hard to call. Germline V gives CDR1 LNHDA, CDR2 SQIVND (reference sequence). V lost 4 bases and J lost 5, with 9 bases in between. The CDR3 length is 13 residues. The DNA of the CDR3 is TGTGCCAGTAGTAAACGGCGGGATCAGCCCCAGCATTTT. This sequence encodes CASSKRRDQPQHF.

This chain links TRBV6-1 with TRBJ2-5; D is uncertain. CDR1 is MNHNS and CDR2 is SASEGT in the germline V gene. CDR3 length: 14 amino acids. V was clipped by 1 base and J by 4 bases, with 10 bases between them. CDR3 protein: CASSEGPRLETQYF. CDR3 nucleotide sequence: TGTGCCAGCAGTGAAGGCCCCAGGTTAGAGACCCAGTACTTC.

This clone was seen a single time. The chain employs TRBV5-6 and TRBJ1-2; 9 bases are shared with TRBD1. Germline lookup yields CDR1 SGHDT and CDR2 YYEEEE. Germline trimming cut 7 bases from V and 6 bases from J; bases unmatched to any gene: 10. The CDR3 is 14 residues long. The CDR3 bases are TGTGCCAGCCGAAAGGCCGGGACAGGGAATGGCTACACCTTC. It specifies CASRKAGTGNGYTF.

This clone was seen only once. The V call is TRBV7-3, the J call TRBJ2-7, with 7 bases that match TRBD1. Trimming took 2 bases from V and 4 from J; bases not matched to a gene: 11. This CDR3 contains 16 residues. Germline lookup yields CDR1 SGHTA and CDR2 FQGTGA. In DNA, the CDR3 is TGTGCCAGCAGCTTACTTGACAGGGTAGGGAATTACGAGCAGTACTTC. Translated, it gives CASSLLDRVGNYEQYF.

This chain connects TRBV15 to TRBJ1-4; D unclear. This CDR3 contains 12 residues. V was clipped by 1 base and J by 7 bases, with 4 bases between them. The germline CDR1 and CDR2 sequences are LNHNV and YYDKDF (reference sequence). This chain's CDR3 is CATSRVSEKLFF. In DNA form, the CDR3 reads TGTGCCACCAGCAGAGTGAGTGAAAAACTGTTTTTT.

The CDR3 loop reads CASSETGGFDGYTF. In nucleotides, the CDR3 is TGTGCCAGCTCGGAGACAGGGGGCTTCGATGGCTACACCTTC. The chain has TRBV5-4 and TRBJ1-2; 10 nucleotides line up with TRBD1. The CDR3 sequence is 14 residues long. Per the germline V gene, CDR1 is SGHNT and CDR2 is YYREEE (reference sequence). The trim removed 7 bases at V and 6 bases at J, leaving 9 bases unmatched.

V usage is TRBV19 and J usage is TRBJ2-1; 9 bases are shared with TRBD1. CDR3 length: 15 amino acids. Germline assignment: CDR1 LNHDA and CDR2 SQIVND (reference sequence). The V segment lost 3 bases and the J segment 4 bases; nucleotides outside the gene matches: 4. CDR3 region: CASSIDRGYYNEQFF. As DNA, the CDR3 is TGTGCCAGTAGTATCGACAGGGGGTATTACAATGAGCAGTTCTTC. The full variable domain, in which reference TRBV19 and TRBJ2-1 provide the parts outside the CDR3, is DGGITQSPKYLFRKEGQNVTLSCEQNLNHDAMYWYRQDPGQGLRLIYYSQIVNDFQKGDIAEGYSVSREKKESFPLTVTSAQKNPTAFYLCASSIDRGYYNEQFFGPGTRLTVL.

The genes are TRBV3-1 (or the pseudogene TRBV3-2) and TRBJ2-5; the match to TRBD2 covers 7 bases. The CDR3 loop spans 13 amino acids. With V trimmed by 6 bases and J by 2 bases, 3 bases remained unmatched. Germline V lookup: CDR1 LGHDT, CDR2 YNNKEL (reference sequence). CDR3 protein: CASRKAGQETQYF. CDR3 coding DNA: TGTGCCAGCAGAAAAGCGGGGCAAGAGACCCAGTACTTC.